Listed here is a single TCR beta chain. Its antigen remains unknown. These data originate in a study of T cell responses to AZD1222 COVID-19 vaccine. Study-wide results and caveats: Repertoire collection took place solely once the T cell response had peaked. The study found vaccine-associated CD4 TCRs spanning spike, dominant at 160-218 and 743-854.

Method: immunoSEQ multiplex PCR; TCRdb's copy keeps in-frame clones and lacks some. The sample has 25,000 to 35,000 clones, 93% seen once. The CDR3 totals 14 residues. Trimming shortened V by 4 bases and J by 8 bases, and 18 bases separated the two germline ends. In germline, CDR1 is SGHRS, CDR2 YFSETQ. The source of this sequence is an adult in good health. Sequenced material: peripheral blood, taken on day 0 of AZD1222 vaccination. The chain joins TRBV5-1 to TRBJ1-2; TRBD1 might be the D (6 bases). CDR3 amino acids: CASSPGGGTRGYTF. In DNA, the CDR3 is TGCGCCAGCAGCCCGGGTGGGGGGACAAGAGGCTACACCTTC. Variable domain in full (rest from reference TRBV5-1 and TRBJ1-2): KAGVTQTPRYLIKTRGQQVTLSCSPISGHRSVSWYQQTPGQGLQFLFEYFSETQRNKGNFPGRFSGRQFSNSRSEMNVSTLELGDSALYLCASSPGGGTRGYTFGSGTRLTVV.